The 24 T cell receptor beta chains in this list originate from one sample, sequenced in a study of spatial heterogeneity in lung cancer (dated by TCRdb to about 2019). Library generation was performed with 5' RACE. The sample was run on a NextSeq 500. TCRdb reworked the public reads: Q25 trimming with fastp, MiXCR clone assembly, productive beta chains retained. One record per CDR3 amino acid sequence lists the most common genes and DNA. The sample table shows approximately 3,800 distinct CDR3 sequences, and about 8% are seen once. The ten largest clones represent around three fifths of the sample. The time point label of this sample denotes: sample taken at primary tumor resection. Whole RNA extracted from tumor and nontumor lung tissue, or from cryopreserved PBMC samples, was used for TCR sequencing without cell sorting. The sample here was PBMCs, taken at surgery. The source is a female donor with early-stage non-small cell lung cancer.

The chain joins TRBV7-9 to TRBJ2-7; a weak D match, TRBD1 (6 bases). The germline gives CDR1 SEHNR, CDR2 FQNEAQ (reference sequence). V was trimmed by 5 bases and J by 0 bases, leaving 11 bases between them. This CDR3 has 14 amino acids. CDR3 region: CASSRPDSSYEQYF. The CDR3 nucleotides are TGTGCCAGCAGCCGACCGGACAGCTCCTACGAGCAGTACTTC.

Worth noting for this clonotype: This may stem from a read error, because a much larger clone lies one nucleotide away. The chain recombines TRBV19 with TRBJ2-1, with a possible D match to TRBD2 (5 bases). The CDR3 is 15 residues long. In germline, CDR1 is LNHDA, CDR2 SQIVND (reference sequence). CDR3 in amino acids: CASSIVILNGNELFF. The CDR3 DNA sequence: TGTGCCAGTAGTATTGTCATCCTAAACGGGAATGAGCTGTTCTTC.

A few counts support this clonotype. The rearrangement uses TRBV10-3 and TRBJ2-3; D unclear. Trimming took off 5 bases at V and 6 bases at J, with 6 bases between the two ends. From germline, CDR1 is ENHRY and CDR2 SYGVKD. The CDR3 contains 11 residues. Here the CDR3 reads CAISSADTQYF. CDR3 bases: TGTGCCATCAGTTCGGCGGATACGCAGTATTTT.

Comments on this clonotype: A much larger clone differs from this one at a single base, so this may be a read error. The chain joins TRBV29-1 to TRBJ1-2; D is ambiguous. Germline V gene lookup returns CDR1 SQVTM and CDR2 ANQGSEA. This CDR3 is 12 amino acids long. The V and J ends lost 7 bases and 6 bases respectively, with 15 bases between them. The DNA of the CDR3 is TGCAGCGGCGGCGGACGGTGGAATGGCTACACCTTC. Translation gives CSGGGRWNGYTF.

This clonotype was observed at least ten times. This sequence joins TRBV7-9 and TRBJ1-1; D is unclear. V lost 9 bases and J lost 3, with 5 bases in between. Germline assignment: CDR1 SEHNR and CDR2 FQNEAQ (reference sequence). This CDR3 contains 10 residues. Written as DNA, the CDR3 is TGTGCCAGTCGGGACACTGAAGCTTTCTTT. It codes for CASRDTEAFF.

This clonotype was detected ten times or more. CDR3 DNA: TGTGCCAGCAGCTTACGACAGTTCGTTGAGCAGTTCTTC. This encodes CASSLRQFVEQFF. This rearrangement joins TRBV7-9 to TRBJ2-1; maybe TRBD1 (5 bases). Between the trimmed V and J ends, which lost 2 bases and 9 bases, there was a span of 11 bases. The CDR3 has 13 residues. Germline CDR1 and CDR2: SEHNR and FQNEAQ (reference sequence).

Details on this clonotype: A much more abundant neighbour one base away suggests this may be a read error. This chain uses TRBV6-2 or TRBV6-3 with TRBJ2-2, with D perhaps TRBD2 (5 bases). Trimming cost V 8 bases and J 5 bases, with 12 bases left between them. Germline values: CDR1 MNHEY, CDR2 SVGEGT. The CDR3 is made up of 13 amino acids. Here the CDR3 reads CASRTRGTGELFF. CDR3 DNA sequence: TGTGCCAGCCGAACACGGGGTACCGGGGAGCTGTTTTTT.

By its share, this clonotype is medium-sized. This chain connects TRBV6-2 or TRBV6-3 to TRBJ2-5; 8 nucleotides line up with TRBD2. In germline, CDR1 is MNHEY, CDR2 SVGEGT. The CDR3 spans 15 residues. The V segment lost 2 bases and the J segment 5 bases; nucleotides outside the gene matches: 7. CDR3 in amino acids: CASSYGTRLGETQYF. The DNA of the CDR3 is TGTGCCAGCAGTTACGGGACTAGGTTAGGGGAGACCCAGTACTTC.

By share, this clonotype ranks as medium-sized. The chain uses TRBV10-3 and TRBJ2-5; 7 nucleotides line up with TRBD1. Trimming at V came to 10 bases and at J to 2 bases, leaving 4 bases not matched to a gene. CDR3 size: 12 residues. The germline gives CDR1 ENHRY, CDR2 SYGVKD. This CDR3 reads CATGQVQETQYF. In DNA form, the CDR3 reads TGTGCCACCGGACAGGTTCAAGAGACCCAGTACTTC.

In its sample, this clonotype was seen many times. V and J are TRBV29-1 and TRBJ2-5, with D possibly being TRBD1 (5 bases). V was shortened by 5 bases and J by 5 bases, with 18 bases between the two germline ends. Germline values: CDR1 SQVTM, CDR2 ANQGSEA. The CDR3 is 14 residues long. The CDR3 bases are TGCAGCGTTCGGAAAAGGGGTCGTTTCGAGACCCAGTACTTC. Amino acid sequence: CSVRKRGRFETQYF.

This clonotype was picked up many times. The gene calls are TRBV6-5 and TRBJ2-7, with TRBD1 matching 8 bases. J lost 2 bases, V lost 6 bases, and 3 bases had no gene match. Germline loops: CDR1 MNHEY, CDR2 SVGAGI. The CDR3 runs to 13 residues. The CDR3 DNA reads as TGTGCCAGCAGCTTGACAGGGGCCTACGAGCAGTACTTC. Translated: CASSLTGAYEQYF.

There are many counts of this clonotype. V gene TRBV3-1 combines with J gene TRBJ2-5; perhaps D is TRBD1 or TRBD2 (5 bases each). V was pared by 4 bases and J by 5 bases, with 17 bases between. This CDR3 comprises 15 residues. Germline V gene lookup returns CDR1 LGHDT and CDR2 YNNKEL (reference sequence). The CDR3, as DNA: TGTGCCAGCAGCCCAGCCGGGACGCTCCGGGAGACCCAGTACTTC. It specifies CASSPAGTLRETQYF.

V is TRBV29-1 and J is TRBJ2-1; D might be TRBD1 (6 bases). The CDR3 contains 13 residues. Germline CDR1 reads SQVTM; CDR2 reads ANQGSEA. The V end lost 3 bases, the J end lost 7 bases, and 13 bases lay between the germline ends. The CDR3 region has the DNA TGCAGCGTTGATTTACAGGGCGGGAATGAGCAGTTCTTC. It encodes CSVDLQGGNEQFF.

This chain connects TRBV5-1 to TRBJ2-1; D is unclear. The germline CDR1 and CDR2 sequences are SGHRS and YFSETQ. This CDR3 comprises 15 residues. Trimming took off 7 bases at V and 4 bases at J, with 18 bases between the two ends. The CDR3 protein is CASLPDGGRYNEQFF. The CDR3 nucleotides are TGCGCCAGCTTACCGGATGGCGGACGGTACAATGAGCAGTTCTTC.

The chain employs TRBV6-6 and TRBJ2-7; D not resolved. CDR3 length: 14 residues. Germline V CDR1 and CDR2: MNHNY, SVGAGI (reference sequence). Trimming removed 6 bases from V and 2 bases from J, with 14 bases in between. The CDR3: CASRVDPRAYEQYF. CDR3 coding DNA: TGTGCCAGCAGGGTGGACCCCCGGGCCTACGAGCAGTACTTC.

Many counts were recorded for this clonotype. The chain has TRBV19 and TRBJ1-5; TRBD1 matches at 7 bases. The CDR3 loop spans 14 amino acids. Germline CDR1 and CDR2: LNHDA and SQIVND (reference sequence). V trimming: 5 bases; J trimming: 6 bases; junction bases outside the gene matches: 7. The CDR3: CASSADRVGQPQHF. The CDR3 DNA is TGTGCCAGTAGTGCCGACAGGGTCGGTCAGCCCCAGCATTTT.

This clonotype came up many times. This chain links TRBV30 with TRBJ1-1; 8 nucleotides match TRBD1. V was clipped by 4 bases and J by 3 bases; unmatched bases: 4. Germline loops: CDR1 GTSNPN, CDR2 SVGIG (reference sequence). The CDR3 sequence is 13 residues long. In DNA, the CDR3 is TGTGCCTGGACAATGGACAGGGACACTGAAGCTTTCTTT. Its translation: CAWTMDRDTEAFF.

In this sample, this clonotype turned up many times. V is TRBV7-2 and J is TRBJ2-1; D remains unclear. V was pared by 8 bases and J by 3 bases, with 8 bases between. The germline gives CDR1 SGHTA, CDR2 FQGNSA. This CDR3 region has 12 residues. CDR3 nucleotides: TGTGCCAGCGGTGCCCGCTACAATGAGCAGTTCTTC. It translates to CASGARYNEQFF. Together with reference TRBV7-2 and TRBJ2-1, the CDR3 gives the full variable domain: GAGVSQSPSNKVTEKGKDVELRCDPISGHTALYWYRQSLGQGLEFLIYFQGNSAPDKSGLPSDRFSAERTGGSVSTLTIQRTQQEDSAVYLCASGARYNEQFFGPGTRLTVL.

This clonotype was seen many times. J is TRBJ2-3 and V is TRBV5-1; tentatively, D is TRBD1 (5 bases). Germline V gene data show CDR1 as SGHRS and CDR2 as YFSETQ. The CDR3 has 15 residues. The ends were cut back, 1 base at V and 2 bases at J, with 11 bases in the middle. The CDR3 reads CASSLSPGATDTQYF. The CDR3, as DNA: TGCGCCAGCAGCTTGTCCCCTGGGGCCACAGATACGCAGTATTTT.

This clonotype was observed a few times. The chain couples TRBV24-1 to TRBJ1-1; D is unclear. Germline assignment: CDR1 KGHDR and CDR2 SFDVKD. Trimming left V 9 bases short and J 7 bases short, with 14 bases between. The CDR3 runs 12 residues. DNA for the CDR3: TGTGCCACCGAATCCAGCCGGGGTGAAGCTTTCTTT. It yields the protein CATESSRGEAFF.

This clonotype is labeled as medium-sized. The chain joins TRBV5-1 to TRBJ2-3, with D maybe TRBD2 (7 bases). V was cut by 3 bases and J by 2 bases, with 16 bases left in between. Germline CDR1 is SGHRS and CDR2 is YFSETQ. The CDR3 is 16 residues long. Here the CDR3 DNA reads TGCGCCAGCAGCTCCCCTCCGGGGGGCCACACAGATACGCAGTATTTT. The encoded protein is CASSSPPGGHTDTQYF.

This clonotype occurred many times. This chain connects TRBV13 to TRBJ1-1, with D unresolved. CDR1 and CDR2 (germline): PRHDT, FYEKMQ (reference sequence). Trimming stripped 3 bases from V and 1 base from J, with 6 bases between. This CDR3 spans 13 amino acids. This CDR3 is CASSFSGNTEAFF. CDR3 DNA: TGTGCCAGCAGCTTTTCGGGGAACACTGAAGCTTTCTTT.

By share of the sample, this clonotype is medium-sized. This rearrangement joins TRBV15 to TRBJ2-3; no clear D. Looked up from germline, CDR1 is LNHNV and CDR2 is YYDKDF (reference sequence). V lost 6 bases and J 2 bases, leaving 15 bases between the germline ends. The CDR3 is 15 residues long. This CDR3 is CATRGSGLTTDTQYF. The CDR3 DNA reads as TGTGCCACCAGAGGGTCAGGCCTTACCACAGATACGCAGTATTTT.

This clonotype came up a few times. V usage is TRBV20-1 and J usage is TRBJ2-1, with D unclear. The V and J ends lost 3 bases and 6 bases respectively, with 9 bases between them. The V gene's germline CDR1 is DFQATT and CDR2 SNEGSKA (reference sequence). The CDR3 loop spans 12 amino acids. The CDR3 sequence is CSARGIGNEQFF. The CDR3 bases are TGCAGTGCTAGGGGGATAGGCAATGAGCAGTTCTTC.